This record covers a single T cell receptor beta chain. Sample-barcoded 5' priming and a J-beta primer mix drove a second PCR of roughly 6 to 12 cycles. TCRdb reprocessed the 5' RACE reads with MiXCR, giving one entry per CDR3 protein. The sample has under 750,000 distinct CDR3 sequences; about 45% are singletons. The data originate from a study of blood T cells in healthy people across ages. Trimming pared 5 bases from V and 7 bases from J, leaving 23 bases between. Per germline, CDR1 SEHNR and CDR2 FQNEAQ (reference sequence). This CDR3 is built from 16 residues. The rearrangement links TRBV7-9 to TRBJ1-1, with a possible D match to TRBD1 (5 bases). The specimen was blood. The TCR was taken from a man aged 80 or over in good health. Here the CDR3 DNA reads TGTGCCAGCAGCAACAAAAACGGCGGGACCGGGGGTGAAGCTTTCTTT. Protein sequence: CASSNKNGGTGGEAFF.